Listed here are 21 T cell receptor beta chains from one sample, sequenced in a study of identical twins. TCRdb itself ran the 5' RACE reads through MiXCR, one entry per CDR3 protein. Of around 490,000 distinct CDR3 sequences listed, roughly an eighth were seen once; the top ten hold approximately 0.98%. Separately, the same data were catalogued under a study of yellow fever vaccine responses in identical twins.

Sequenced: CD4+ T cells sorted from blood. Every receptor here comes from a woman between 18 and 30 years old in good health.

This clonotype was counted between two and nine times. The V gene is TRBV12-3 or TRBV12-4, the J gene TRBJ2-3, with 8 bases that match TRBD2. The V and J ends lost 10 bases and 2 bases, in that order; junction bases with no gene match: 20. The CDR3 totals 18 residues. The CDR3 DNA sequence: TGTGCCATGACGCCGGGACTAGGCCTAATCCCCCACACAGATACGCAGTATTTT. This codes for CAMTPGLGLIPHTDTQYF.

This chain links TRBV10-3 with TRBJ1-1; D unresolved. Trimming left V 5 bases short and J 6 bases short, with 16 bases between. Looked up from germline, CDR1 is ENHRY and CDR2 is SYGVKD. The CDR3 consists of 14 residues. The CDR3 spells CAISSDVVGPEAFF. CDR3 DNA: TGTGCCATCAGTTCCGACGTGGTGGGTCCTGAAGCTTTCTTT.

This clonotype was counted a few times. The rearrangement joins TRBV6-1 to TRBJ2-4; D may be TRBD2 (7 bases). V was cut by 4 bases and J by 7 bases, with 17 bases left in between. The CDR3 contains 15 residues. The germline V gene encodes CDR1 MNHNS and CDR2 SASEGT. CDR3 protein: CASSARGGRSNIQYF. In DNA, the CDR3 is TGTGCCAGCAGTGCTAGGGGGGGAAGGTCGAACATTCAGTACTTC.

This clonotype was found a few times. The genes are TRBV25-1 and TRBJ2-1; 8 nucleotides match TRBD1. The CDR3 spans 13 residues. The J segment lost 8 bases and the V segment lost 5 bases, leaving 5 bases of the junction unmatched. The V gene's germline CDR1 is MGHDK and CDR2 SYGVNS. In DNA form, the CDR3 reads TGTGCCAGCAGTCCTCAGGGGGCCTATGAGCAGTTCTTC. It is translated as CASSPQGAYEQFF.

V and J are TRBV28 and TRBJ2-5, with D perhaps matching TRBD1 or TRBD2 (6 bases each). Germline CDR1 is MDHEN and CDR2 is SYDVKM. With 5 bases removed from V and 5 bases from J, the gap between germline ends came to 18 bases. This CDR3 region has 15 residues. This chain's CDR3 is CASSPTNGGAETQYF. CDR3 nucleotides: TGTGCCAGCAGTCCCACTAACGGGGGCGCGGAGACCCAGTACTTC.

This clonotype turned up a few times. V usage is TRBV10-3 and J usage is TRBJ2-5; 8 bases are shared with TRBD1. CDR1 ENHRY and CDR2 SYGVKD come from the germline V gene. V dropped 0 bases and J dropped 7; count of bases not matched to a gene: 16. The CDR3 is 18 residues long. CDR3 protein: CAISESTGTGPRGRTQYF. The CDR3 DNA sequence: TGTGCCATCAGTGAGTCGACCGGGACAGGCCCTCGGGGTCGGACCCAGTACTTC.

This CDR3 is CSVYRGGGYTF. The DNA for the CDR3 is TGCAGCGTCTACAGGGGAGGGGGCTACACCTTC. V usage is TRBV29-1 and J usage is TRBJ1-2; 7 positions agree with TRBD1. Germline V lookup: CDR1 SQVTM, CDR2 ANQGSEA. This CDR3 is built from 11 residues. J was trimmed by 8 bases and V by 6 bases; bases with no gene match: 6. The whole variable domain, remainder taken from reference TRBV29-1 and TRBJ1-2, is SAVISQKPSRDICQRGTSLTIQCQVDSQVTMMFWYRQQPGQSLTLIATANQGSEATYESGFVIDKFPISRPNLTFSTLTVSNMSPEDSSIYLCSVYRGGGYTFGSGTRLTVV.

Note on this clonotype: This may be a read error: a much more frequent sequence differs by one nucleotide. The CDR3 here is CSVAAAAAKTIQYF. In nucleotides, the CDR3 is TGCAGCGTTGCGGCGGCGGCGGCCAAAACCATTCAGTACTTC. The V gene is TRBV29-1, the J gene TRBJ2-4; D not resolved. There are 14 residues in the CDR3. Germline loops: CDR1 SQVTM, CDR2 ANQGSEA.

The chain combines TRBV18 with TRBJ2-2; the D gene is possibly TRBD1 (7 bases). There are 20 residues in the CDR3. The V gene lost 4 bases and the J gene lost 3 bases, with 27 bases spanning the gap. Germline V gives CDR1 KGHSH, CDR2 LQKENI. Here the CDR3 reads CASSLSRGRRPGQYTGELFF. The CDR3 DNA follows: TGTGCCAGCTCACTTTCTCGGGGGCGAAGACCGGGACAGTACACCGGGGAGCTGTTTTTT.

This clonotype was detected ten times or more. The V gene is TRBV4-3, the J gene TRBJ2-7, with D tentatively TRBD2 (5 bases). CDR3 length equals 13 residues. Germline-derived CDR1 and CDR2 are LGHNA and YSLEER. V was cut by 0 bases and J by 7 bases, with 10 bases left in between. The CDR3 DNA is TGCGCCAGCAGCCAAGAAAGACGGGGAGAGCAGTACTTC. Its translation is CASSQERRGEQYF.

This clonotype was picked up a small number of times. This CDR3 reads CASSRAGNTDTQYF. The CDR3 bases are TGTGCCAGCAGCCGGGCGGGTAACACAGATACGCAGTATTTT. This sequence joins TRBV9 and TRBJ2-3, with D maybe TRBD2 (5 bases). The CDR3 length is 14 residues. Germline CDR1 and CDR2: SGDLS and YYNGEE. V shed 4 bases and J shed 2 bases, with 11 bases lying between them.

This clonotype was seen many times. This chain's CDR3 is CASSLTSGTPQYF. The CDR3 nucleotides are TGTGCCAGCAGCTTAACCTCGGGGACTCCTCAGTACTTC. The chain joins TRBV7-2 to TRBJ2-7; D perhaps matches TRBD2 (6 bases). The CDR3 loop spans 13 amino acids. With 2 bases removed from V and 10 bases from J, the gap between germline ends came to 15 bases. In germline, CDR1 is SGHTA, CDR2 FQGNSA.

This clonotype was observed a handful of times. This chain connects TRBV28 to TRBJ2-7; TRBD1 might be the D (6 bases). This CDR3 spans 13 amino acids. Germline CDR1 MDHEN, CDR2 SYDVKM. The V end lost 4 bases, the J end lost 7 bases, and 14 bases lay between the germline ends. For the CDR3, the DNA is TGTGCCAGCAGTTCGAGACAGGCTCTAGAGCAGTACTTC. It yields the protein CASSSRQALEQYF.

Note on this clonotype: A much larger clone lies one base from this, so it may be a read error. This chain uses TRBV11-2 with TRBJ2-3, with 10 nucleotides matching TRBD1. Germline loops: CDR1 SGHAT, CDR2 FQNNGV. V lost 8 bases to trimming and J lost 7 bases; unmatched junction nucleotides: 12. The CDR3 has 15 amino acids. Written as DNA, the CDR3 is TGTGCCAGCGGCAACATGGGACAGGGGAAAAATACGCAGTATTTT. It yields the protein CASGNMGQGKNTQYF. Complete variable domain (other parts from reference TRBV11-2 and TRBJ2-3): EAGVAQSPRYKIIEKRQSVAFWCNPISGHATLYWYQQILGQGPKLLIQFQNNGVVDDSQLPKDRFSAERLKGVDSTLKIQPAKLEDSAVYLCASGNMGQGKNTQYFGPGTRLTVL.

The gene calls are TRBV20-1 and TRBJ2-7, with 10 bases that match TRBD1. J was trimmed by 7 bases and V by 8 bases; bases with no gene match: 11. CDR1 DFQATT and CDR2 SNEGSKA come from the germline V gene (reference sequence). This CDR3 contains 13 residues. CDR3 nucleotide sequence: TGCAGTCAAAGGAGGACAGGGGGAACTGAGCAGTACTTC. Translated: CSQRRTGGTEQYF.

This clonotype was recorded at least ten times. This sequence joins TRBV14 and TRBJ2-3; D possibly corresponds to TRBD2 (6 bases). The V end was cut by 6 bases, the J end by 2 bases, with 12 bases between. Germline CDR1 and CDR2: SGHDN and FVKESK. This CDR3 is built from 14 residues. CDR3 residues: CASSHGGITDTQYF. The CDR3 region has the DNA TGTGCCAGCAGTCATGGAGGGATCACAGATACGCAGTATTTT.

The chain couples TRBV29-1 to TRBJ2-2; D is uncertain. The CDR3 is 14 residues long. The V and J ends lost 3 bases and 6 bases respectively, with 14 bases between them. CDR1 is SQVTM, CDR2 ANQGSEA, per germline. CDR3 loop: CSVDDGYGAGELFF. The CDR3 bases are TGCAGCGTTGACGACGGGTATGGGGCCGGGGAGCTGTTTTTT.

In its sample, this clonotype was seen many times. This rearrangement joins TRBV5-1 to TRBJ2-7, with D possibly matching TRBD1 (5 bases). CDR3 length equals 15 residues. Germline CDR1 reads SGHRS; CDR2 reads YFSETQ. Trimming removed 6 bases from V and 2 bases from J, with 18 bases in between. This chain's CDR3 is CASKFGQGRTYEQYF. In DNA, the CDR3 is TGCGCCAGCAAATTCGGGCAGGGCCGAACCTACGAGCAGTACTTC. Drawing the rest from reference TRBV5-1 and TRBJ2-7, the complete variable domain is KAGVTQTPRYLIKTRGQQVTLSCSPISGHRSVSWYQQTPGQGLQFLFEYFSETQRNKGNFPGRFSGRQFSNSRSEMNVSTLELGDSALYLCASKFGQGRTYEQYFGPGTRLTVT.

The chain recombines TRBV4-3 with TRBJ1-6, with 7 bases that match TRBD1. CDR3 size: 14 residues. CDR1 is LGHNA, CDR2 YSLEER, per germline. Unmatched junction bases numbered 8, after V lost 6 bases and J lost 9 bases. The CDR3 DNA reads as TGCGCCAGCAGGCCACAGGGGTTAGGTTCACCCCTCCACTTT. It specifies CASRPQGLGSPLHF.

V gene TRBV12-3 or TRBV12-4 combines with J gene TRBJ2-7; D may be TRBD1 (5 bases). There are 11 residues in the CDR3. The V gene lost 7 bases and the J gene lost 7 bases, with 11 bases spanning the gap. CDR3 sequence reads: CASTFKGEQYF. The CDR3 DNA sequence: TGTGCCAGCACCTTTAAGGGGGAGCAGTACTTC.

This clonotype has a handful of counts. The V gene is TRBV12-3 or TRBV12-4, the J gene TRBJ2-7, with D unclear. V gave up 5 bases and J gave up 3 bases, with 8 bases separating them. The CDR3 runs to 12 residues. The CDR3: CASSQLGYEQYF. CDR3 nucleotides: TGTGCCAGCAGTCAACTGGGCTACGAGCAGTACTTC.